A selection of T cell receptor beta chains follows, all from one sample in a study of cytomegalovirus exposure and HLA in healthy donors. Measured with immunoSEQ multiplex PCR; TCRdb has only the in-frame clones, and not every one. Of around 240,000 clones in the sample, about 81% are singletons; the top ten hold 4.5% to 6%. The sequenced material came from PBMCs. Receptor source: a woman aged 40 to 49 in good health and CMV-seropositive. CDR3s include the opening cysteine and the closing phenylalanine or tryptophan. The D gene is left open where the match is weak. The size entry is marked missing in some rows and otherwise reads once, few, many or a size class.

j_call clone_size v_call d_call cdr3_length cdr3_nt cdr3_aa
TRBJ1-2 . TRBV10-3 . 14 TGTGCCATCAGTGATAGCAGCACCAACTATGGCTACACCTTC CAISDSSTNYGYTF
TRBJ1-1 . TRBV4-2 TRBD1 14 TGTGCCAGCAGCCAGTCAGGGGGGCGGGATGAAGCTTTCTTT CASSQSGGRDEAFF
TRBJ2-4 few TRBV5-4 . 13 TGTGCCAGCAGCTTGACGGGACTTGACATTCAGTACTTC CASSLTGLDIQYF
TRBJ2-7 . TRBV5-6 . 16 TGTGCCAGCAGCTTGTATACAGCTGTGTTGATGGGCGAGCAGTACTTC CASSLYTAVLMGEQYF
TRBJ1-2 . TRBV19 . 14 TGTGCCAGTAGTCCACAGGGTGGGGTAGGGGGCTACACCTTC CASSPQGGVGGYTF
TRBJ1-4 few TRBV9 . 15 TGTGCCAGCAGCCCGGGGTTTGGGGTGGGCGAAAAACTGTTTTTT CASSPGFGVGEKLFF
TRBJ2-2 . TRBV2 TRBD2 15 TGTGCCAGCAGTGGACTAGCGGGGACCACCGGGGAGCTGTTTTTT CASSGLAGTTGELFF
TRBJ2-2 . TRBV5-4 TRBD2 16 TGTGCCAGCAGCTTGTCGCCTAGCGGGAGGACCGGGGAGCTGTTTTTT CASSLSPSGRTGELFF
TRBJ1-1 once TRBV19 . 12 TGTGCCAGTACGGCGGGGCGGTCTGAAGCTTTCTTT CASTAGRSEAFF
TRBJ2-7 . TRBV7-5 . 12 TGTGCCAGAAACCTGCGCCAGGGGCGCCAGTACTTC CARNLRQGRQYF
TRBJ1-2 . TRBV19 TRBD1 15 TGTGCCAGTAGCAACAGGGGAATGGAGAACTATGGCTACACCTTC CASSNRGMENYGYTF
TRBJ2-3 . TRBV5-1 TRBD2 17 TGCGCCAGCAGCTCCGGGGAGGTAGCGGGAGTCTGGGATACGCAGTATTTT CASSSGEVAGVWDTQYF
TRBJ1-5 . TRBV15 TRBD1 17 TGTGCCACCAGCAGACCCTCCGGGACAGGGGGCAATCAGCCCCAGCATTTT CATSRPSGTGGNQPQHF
TRBJ1-2 . TRBV6-5 . 14 TGTGCCAGCAGTTCCCAGGCCGGTAGCTATGGCTACACCTTC CASSSQAGSYGYTF
TRBJ1-5 few TRBV6-5 . 15 TGTGCCAGCAGTTACTCGAGTCAGGGCAATCAGCCCCAGCATTTT CASSYSSQGNQPQHF
TRBJ2-1 . TRBV27 TRBD2 15 TGTGCCAGCAGGAGCGGGACTAGCGGAGCCAATGAGCAGTTCTTC CASRSGTSGANEQFF
TRBJ2-7 . TRBV4-1 TRBD2 15 TGCGCCAGCAGCCAAATAGTTTCGGGGGGTGACGAGCAGTACTTC CASSQIVSGGDEQYF
TRBJ2-1 . TRBV5-1 . 15 TGCGCCAGCAGCTTGGTTCGGAGCTCCTACAATGAGCAGTTCTTC CASSLVRSSYNEQFF
TRBJ1-4 . TRBV5-5 . 16 TGTGCCAGCAGCTTGGAGCAGGGTGTATGGACTGAAAAACTGTTTTTT CASSLEQGVWTEKLFF
TRBJ2-3 . TRBV5-4 . 16 TGTGCCAGCAGCTTGGATATAGGACTAAGCACAGATACGCAGTATTTT CASSLDIGLSTDTQYF
TRBJ2-1 . TRBV29-1 . 14 . CSVGRGTSVNIRFF
TRBJ2-7 . TRBV11-2 TRBD2 16 TGTGCCAGCAGCGCCCGGGGAGGGGCGAGTTCTGCCGAGCAGTACTTC CASSARGGASSAEQYF
TRBJ1-1 . TRBV5-4 . 12 TGTGCCCCGGGAGGGTTTGACACTGAAGCTTTCTTT CAPGGFDTEAFF
TRBJ1-5 . TRBV6-6 . 13 TGTGCCAGTCAACGAGGCGGACAGCAGCCCCAGCATTTT CASQRGGQQPQHF
TRBJ1-1 . TRBV7-3 TRBD1 15 TGTGCCAGCAGCTTATCGGGACAGGGTAGCACTGAAGCTTTCTTT CASSLSGQGSTEAFF
TRBJ1-5 . TRBV19 . 12 TGTGCCAGTAGACAGGGTGGTCAGCCCCAGCATTTT CASRQGGQPQHF
TRBJ2-3 . TRBV9 TRBD2 16 TGTGCCAGCAGCGTCCGACTAGCGGGGAGCACAGATACGCAGTATTTT CASSVRLAGSTDTQYF
TRBJ2-1 . TRBV30 . 12 TGTGCCTGGAGTGTTTCTTACAGACACCTGTTCTTC CAWSVSYRHLFF
TRBJ2-2 . TRBV7-2 TRBD2 17 TGTGCCAGCAGTTTTCCGGGACTAGCGGGAGCGGGCGGGGAGCTGTTTTTT CASSFPGLAGAGGELFF
TRBJ2-3 . TRBV4-3 TRBD1 16 TGCGCCAGCAGCCTCTTGGGGACAGCGAACACAGATACGCAGTATTTT CASSLLGTANTDTQYF
TRBJ1-6 . TRBV6-5 . 15 TGTGCCAGCAGTTACTCACAGGGCGCAAATTCACCCCTCCACTTT CASSYSQGANSPLHF
TRBJ2-1 . TRBV7-2 TRBD1 16 TGTGCCAGCAGCTTAGCGGGGACAGGGGGTCACAATGAGCAGTTCTTC CASSLAGTGGHNEQFF